The 8 T cell receptor beta chains in this list originate from one sample, sequenced in a study of T-cell memory formation after mild COVID-19 (dated by TCRdb to the early 2020s). Receptor libraries were prepared by 5' RACE. Sequencing took place on an Illumina NovaSeq 6000. Using fastp at Q25 and MiXCR, TCRdb reprocessed the public reads and kept productive beta chains. CDR3 protein sequences are deduplicated, and each keeps its most common genes and DNA. The sample table contains about 540,000 distinct CDR3 sequences; only one count was recorded for roughly 22% of them. Around 12% of the sample is in the top ten clones. Input material: PBMCs or a T cell subset sorted from them (not recorded which). The receptors come from an adult woman who had mild COVID-19 (a few samples of this study predate the infection). The sample titles of this study are shuffled in the database, so cell type and time point are left out; the donor was told from shared clones.

This clonotype was counted between two and nine times. The genes are TRBV15 and TRBJ1-5; 11 bases align to TRBD1. The CDR3 consists of 16 residues. V gave up 8 bases and J gave up 7 bases; unmatched junction bases: 13. Germline assignment: CDR1 LNHNV and CDR2 YYDKDF (reference sequence). The CDR3 nucleotides are TGTGCCACCGGACGGGACAGGGGGAGTTTAAAACAGCCCCAGCATTTT. Translated: CATGRDRGSLKQPQHF.

This clonotype was counted only a few times. This chain uses TRBV7-3 with TRBJ2-1; D is possibly TRBD1 (6 bases). The CDR3 covers 14 residues. Trimming took 4 bases from V and 11 from J, leaving 18 bases between them. The V gene's germline CDR1 is SGHTA and CDR2 FQGTGA. CDR3 protein: CASSSGQWGPKQFF. The CDR3 DNA sequence: TGTGCCAGCAGCTCCGGACAGTGGGGCCCCAAGCAGTTCTTC.

The chain recombines TRBV5-1 with TRBJ2-7; D possibly corresponds to TRBD1 (5 bases). The ends were cut back, 2 bases at V and 7 bases at J, with 13 bases in the middle. The CDR3 runs 13 residues. CDR1 is SGHRS, CDR2 YFSETQ, per germline. The CDR3 nucleotides are TGCGCCAGCAGCTTAGCAGGGCTAAGGGAGCAGTACTTC. It yields the protein CASSLAGLREQYF.

This clonotype was seen a handful of times. The rearrangement joins TRBV3-1 to TRBJ1-1; possible D gene TRBD1, 5 bases. V was clipped by 0 bases and J by 4 bases, with 12 bases between them. The CDR3 sequence is 15 residues long. The germline CDR1 and CDR2 sequences are LGHDT and YNNKEL (reference sequence). CDR3 coding DNA: TGTGCCAGCAGCCAAGAGACAGAGGGTGCCACTGAAGCTTTCTTT. It yields the protein CASSQETEGATEAFF.

There are a few counts of this clonotype. The chain is built from TRBV5-1 and TRBJ1-5; 7 nucleotides agree with TRBD1. J was trimmed by 0 bases and V by 3 bases; bases with no gene match: 6. Germline lookup yields CDR1 SGHRS and CDR2 YFSETQ. This CDR3 comprises 16 residues. CDR3 amino acids: CASSWDSPYSNQPQHF. The CDR3 region has the DNA TGCGCCAGCAGCTGGGACAGTCCCTATAGCAATCAGCCCCAGCATTTT.

This clonotype was seen only a few times. The V gene is TRBV20-1, the J gene TRBJ2-7, with D perhaps matching TRBD2 (6 bases). The V gene lost 6 bases and the J gene lost 2 bases, with 8 bases spanning the gap. Germline-derived CDR1 and CDR2 are DFQATT and SNEGSKA (reference sequence). The CDR3 runs 11 residues. CDR3: CSAGGTYEQYF. The CDR3 nucleotides read TGCAGTGCGGGAGGTACCTACGAGCAGTACTTC.

The genes are TRBV5-1 and TRBJ2-5; tentative D call: TRBD2 (6 bases). CDR3 length equals 15 residues. V was trimmed by 1 base and J by 1 base, leaving 11 bases between them. Germline V gives CDR1 SGHRS, CDR2 YFSETQ. CDR3 amino acids: CASSLYGTSQETQYF. The DNA of the CDR3 is TGCGCCAGCAGCTTGTACGGGACTTCCCAAGAGACCCAGTACTTC.

The sample holds a few counts of this clonotype. The V and J genes are TRBV12-3 or TRBV12-4 and TRBJ2-5; D unresolved. V dropped 5 bases and J dropped 5 bases, with 15 bases sitting between them. The CDR3 covers 14 residues. CDR3 sequence (DNA): TGTGCCAGCAGTCCCCGGATGGTTGGGGAGACCCAGTACTTC. It is translated as CASSPRMVGETQYF.